This T cell receptor (beta chain) was found in a study of blood T cells in healthy people across ages. Study results and limitations: In older individuals, TCR beta diversity per million T cells was lower, falling roughly linearly with age. The authors considered diversity estimates from one million T cells to be underestimates.

This clonotype has only a few counts. The antigen is not known. In germline, CDR1 is MDHEN, CDR2 SYDVKM. Trimming pared 6 bases from V and 0 bases from J, leaving 9 bases between. The CDR3 is 15 residues long. The use of a sample-barcoded 5' primer and a J-beta primer mix characterized a second PCR of roughly 6 to 12 cycles. TCRdb re-called the 5' RACE reads with MiXCR, one entry per CDR3 protein. The table records approximately 1.5 million distinct CDR3 sequences, roughly two fifths of them present only once. This chain uses TRBV28 with TRBJ2-6; D gene unclear. The origin of this receptor is a woman aged 18-29 years in good health. Sequenced: blood. CDR3 protein: CASSTENSGANVLTF. The DNA of the CDR3 is TGTGCCAGCAGCACTGAAAACTCTGGGGCCAACGTCCTGACTTTC.